The T cell receptor beta chain under discussion was sequenced for a study of T cells in Graves' hyperthyroidism and ophthalmopathy (dated by TCRdb to the late 2010s). About the investigation overall: Peripheral blood was sampled at the time of initial diagnosis, prior to any treatment. A discovery cohort of approximately 97 patients, 43 with Graves' ophthalmopathy and about 58 with stable Graves' hyperthyroidism, was used to find distinguishing TCR V-J signatures. An independent validation cohort of some 18 hyperthyroidism patients and approximately 17 patients who later progressed to ophthalmopathy tested prospective prediction of ophthalmopathy. The approximately 98 discovery patients were randomly divided into training and test sets at a 7:3 ratio. The study also compared thyroid tissue and blood T-cell repertoires from several Graves' hyperthyroidism patients. After sampling, hyperthyroidism patients received methimazole starting at 30 mg daily, and ophthalmopathy patients received high-dose intravenous methylprednisolone. The paper describes TCR Vbeta CDR3 sequencing of more than 120 peripheral blood samples, made up of fewer than 50 ophthalmopathy patients, some 80 hyperthyroidism patients and roughly 17 progressor patients. Broader findings and caveats from the paper: Most expanded thyroid clonotypes (frequency above 0.001) were also detected in blood, suggesting blood repertoires may reflect thyroid immune responses. In validation, progression to ophthalmopathy was predicted by the model with roughly 71% sensitivity and under 85% specificity, a median of approximately 7.1 months before onset. Sample size was not statistically predetermined, and investigators were not blinded to group allocation. Ophthalmopathy was separated from stable hyperthyroidism by a 13 V-J signature model, with around 88% sensitivity and roughly 81% specificity obtained in cross-validation and 80%/75% obtained in testing.

Concerning this clonotype itself: The antigen this receptor binds is unknown. Base quality data are lacking; no much larger clone is found one base away.

A distance of 11 bases separates the germline ends of V and J, which lose 2 bases and 9 bases respectively. From a lookup of the germline V gene, CDR1 and CDR2 are KGHSH and LQKENI. The cysteine opens and the phenylalanine closes a CDR3 of 13 amino acids. The retained sequence is limited to the CDR3, 39 bases, with the frame set at the first base. The TCR beta CDR3 regions were amplified from RNA transcripts. For the first round of RT-PCR on the TCR CDR3, the HTBI primer set was used together with the Qiagen OneStep RT-PCR kit. The libraries were constructed in a second round of multiplex PCR and then size-selected and purified. Sequencing of the libraries was done on an Illumina HiSeq2000 using paired-end 100 bp reads. As for the original processing: SOAPnuke was used to process the raw data, with reads discarded if the reads contained adapters or uncalled bases, had a mean Phred below 15, or lacked an exact constant-primer or identifier match. High-quality paired reads were merged with COPE v1.2.5, and unique nucleotide sequences were defined as clonotypes. Clonotypes were aligned to IMGT TRBV, TRBD and TRBJ reference segments using MiTCR v1.1. Analysis was restricted to V-J combinations with a frequency above 0.0001, which covered 99.2% of repertoires. The TCS score was defined as the ratio of F50 (clonal expansion) to E x V (chaos), calculated using BLOSUM62-based TCRdist between CDR3 peptides within each V-J. Welch's t-statistics and random forest reduced 500 to 550 V-J features to about 13, which were used in a naive Bayes classifier (R e1071). TCRdb cleaned the public reads at Q25 with fastp, built clones with MiXCR and kept in-frame beta chains. A single entry per CDR3 protein holds the most common genes and DNA from its merged rows. The V and J calls here are based on TCRdb, not the publication. For this sample there are almost 500,000 distinct CDR3 sequences; approximately 23% appear just once. The ten largest clones represent about 49% of the sample.

Ophthalmopathy patients had moderately to severely active disease, Clinical Activity Score of at least 3, NOSPECS grade of at least 4, and duration under 3 months. Patients with uncontrolled infections, other autoimmune diseases, pregnancy or lactation were excluded. Diagnoses relied on clinical symptoms, serum thyroxine and TRAb, thyroid ultrasound and orbital computed tomography. PBMCs were separated from 10 ml of fresh peripheral blood using Ficoll-Paque density gradient centrifugation. Total RNA was extracted using Trizol reagent, and RNA quality was assessed on an Agilent 2100 Bioanalyzer. Sequences were obtained from blood. The rearrangement combines TRBV18 with TRBJ2-1, with a weak D call of TRBD2 (6 bases match). The receptor was isolated from a woman in her sixties or seventies with Graves' ophthalmopathy. The bases are TGTGCCAGCTCACCAACGGGAGCGGGTGAGCAGTTCTTC. Its protein reads: CASSPTGAGEQFF.